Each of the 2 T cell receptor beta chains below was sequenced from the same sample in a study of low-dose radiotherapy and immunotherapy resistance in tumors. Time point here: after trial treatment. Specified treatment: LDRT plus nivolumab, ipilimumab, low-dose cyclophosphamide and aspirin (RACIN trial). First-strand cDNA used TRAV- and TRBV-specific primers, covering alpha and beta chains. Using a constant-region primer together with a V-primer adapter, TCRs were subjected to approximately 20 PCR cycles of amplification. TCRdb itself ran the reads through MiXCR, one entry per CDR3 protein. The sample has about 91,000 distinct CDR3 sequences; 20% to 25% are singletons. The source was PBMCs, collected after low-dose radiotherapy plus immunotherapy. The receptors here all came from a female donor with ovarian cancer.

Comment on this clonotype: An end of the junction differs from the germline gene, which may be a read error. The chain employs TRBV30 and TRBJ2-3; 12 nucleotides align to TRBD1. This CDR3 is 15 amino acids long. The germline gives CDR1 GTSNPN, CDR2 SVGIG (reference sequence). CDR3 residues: CARTYGTGGANTLYF. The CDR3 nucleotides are TGTGCCCGGACCTACGGGACAGGGGGCGCAAATACGCTGTATTTT. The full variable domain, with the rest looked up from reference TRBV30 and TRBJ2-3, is SQTIHQWPATLVQPVGSPLSLECTVEGTSNPNLYWYRQAAGRGLQLLFYSVGIGQISSEVPQNLSASRPQDRQFILSSKKLLLSDSGFYLCARTYGTGGANTLYFGPGTRLTVL.

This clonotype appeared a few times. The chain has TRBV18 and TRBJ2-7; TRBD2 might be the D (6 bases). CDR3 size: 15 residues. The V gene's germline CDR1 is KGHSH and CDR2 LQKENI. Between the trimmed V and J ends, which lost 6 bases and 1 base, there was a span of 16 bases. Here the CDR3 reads CASSREQANSYEQYF. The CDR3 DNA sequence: TGTGCCAGCTCGCGGGAACAGGCAAATTCCTACGAGCAGTACTTC.